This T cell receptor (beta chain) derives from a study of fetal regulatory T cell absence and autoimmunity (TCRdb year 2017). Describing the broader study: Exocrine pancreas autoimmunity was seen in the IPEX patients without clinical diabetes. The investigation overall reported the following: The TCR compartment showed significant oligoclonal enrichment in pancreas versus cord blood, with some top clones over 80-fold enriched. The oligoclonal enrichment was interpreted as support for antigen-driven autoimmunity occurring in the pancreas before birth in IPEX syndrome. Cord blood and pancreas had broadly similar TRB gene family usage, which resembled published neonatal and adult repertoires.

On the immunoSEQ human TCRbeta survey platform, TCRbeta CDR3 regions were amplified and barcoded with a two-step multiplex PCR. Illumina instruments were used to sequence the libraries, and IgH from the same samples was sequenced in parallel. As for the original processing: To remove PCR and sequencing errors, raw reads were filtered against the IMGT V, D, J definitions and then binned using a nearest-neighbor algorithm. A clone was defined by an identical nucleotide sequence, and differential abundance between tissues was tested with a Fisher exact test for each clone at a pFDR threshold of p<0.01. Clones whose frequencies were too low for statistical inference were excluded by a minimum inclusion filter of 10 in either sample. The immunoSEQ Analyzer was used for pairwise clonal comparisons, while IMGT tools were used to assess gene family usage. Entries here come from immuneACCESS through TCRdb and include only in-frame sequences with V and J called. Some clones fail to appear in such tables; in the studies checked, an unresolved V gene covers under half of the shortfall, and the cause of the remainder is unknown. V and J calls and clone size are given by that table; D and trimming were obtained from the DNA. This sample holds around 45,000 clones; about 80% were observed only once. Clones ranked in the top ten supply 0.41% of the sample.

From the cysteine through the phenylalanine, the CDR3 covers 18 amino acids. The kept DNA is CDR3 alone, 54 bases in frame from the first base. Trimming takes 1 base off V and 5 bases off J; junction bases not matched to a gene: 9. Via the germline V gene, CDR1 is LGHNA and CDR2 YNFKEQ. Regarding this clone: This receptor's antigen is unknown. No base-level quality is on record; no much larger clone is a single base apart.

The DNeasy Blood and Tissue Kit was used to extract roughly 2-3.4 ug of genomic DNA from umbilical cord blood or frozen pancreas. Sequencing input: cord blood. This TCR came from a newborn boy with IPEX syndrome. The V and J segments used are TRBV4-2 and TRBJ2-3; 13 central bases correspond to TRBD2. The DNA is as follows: TGTGCCAGCAGCCAAGGTAGACTAGCGGGGGGAGGAAAAGATACGCAGTATTTT. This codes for CASSQGRLAGGGKDTQYF.